The 27 T cell receptor beta chains below were found in one sample sequenced in a study of shared clonotypes between healthy human individuals. Profiled with immunoSEQ multiplex PCR; TCRdb holds only in-frame clones, not every one. The sample has around 720,000 clones, less than 80% seen once. The sample consisted of memory CD4+ T cells sorted from blood. Subset of the sample: CD45RA-negative fraction. These receptor sequences come from a woman aged 25 to 45 in good health.

The chain couples TRBV27 to TRBJ2-2, with D perhaps given as TRBD1 or TRBD2 (6 bases each). Looked up from germline, CDR1 is MNHEY and CDR2 is SMNVEV (reference sequence). This CDR3 region has 16 residues. Trimming removed 3 bases at V and 6 bases at J, with 17 bases between. Written as DNA, the CDR3 is TGTGCCAGCAGTTTTTGGGGGGCGAAAGGAGCCGGGGAGCTGTTTTTT. This gives the protein CASSFWGAKGAGELFF.

The genes are TRBV5-1 and TRBJ2-7; no clear D gene. The CDR3 has 14 residues. The V gene's germline CDR1 is SGHRS and CDR2 YFSETQ. Trimming pared 0 bases from V and 0 bases from J, leaving 7 bases between. The CDR3: CASSLGSISYEQYF. CDR3 coding DNA: TGCGCCAGCAGCTTGGGTTCCATCTCCTACGAGCAGTACTTC. Looking up the rest from reference TRBV5-1 and TRBJ2-7 gives the full variable domain: KAGVTQTPRYLIKTRGQQVTLSCSPISGHRSVSWYQQTPGQGLQFLFEYFSETQRNKGNFPGRFSGRQFSNSRSEMNVSTLELGDSALYLCASSLGSISYEQYFGPGTRLTVT.

This clone was detected many times. Other nucleotide sequences from this sample produce the same CDR3. This chain joins TRBV28 and TRBJ2-3; D unresolved. The V gene's germline CDR1 is MDHEN and CDR2 SYDVKM. This CDR3 is built from 14 residues. V was cut by 3 bases and J by 2 bases, with 9 bases left in between. CDR3 in amino acids: CASSFGGPTDTQYF. DNA for the CDR3: TGTGCCAGCAGTTTTGGTGGGCCCACAGATACGCAGTATTTT.

The CDR3 region is CASRDKTGAGNTIYF. In nucleotides, the CDR3 is TGTGCCAGCAGGGACAAGACAGGGGCTGGAAACACCATATATTTT. The V gene is TRBV6-1, the J gene TRBJ1-3; 8 bases are shared with TRBD1. The germline V gene encodes CDR1 MNHNS and CDR2 SASEGT. The CDR3 is 15 amino acids. Germline trimming cut 6 bases from V and 2 bases from J; bases unmatched to any gene: 6.

The table lists this clone with a few counts. This chain links TRBV25-1 with TRBJ2-2; 13 bases agree with TRBD2. V gave up 3 bases and J gave up 6 bases; unmatched junction bases: 4. The CDR3 runs to 16 residues. Germline V CDR1 and CDR2: MGHDK, SYGVNS. CDR3 coding DNA: TGTGCCAGCAGTGATGGACTAGCGGGAGTACCCGGGGAGCTGTTTTTT. This encodes CASSDGLAGVPGELFF.

The V call is TRBV29-1, the J call TRBJ1-2, with a possible D match to TRBD1 (5 bases). From germline, CDR1 is SQVTM and CDR2 ANQGSEA. V lost 2 bases and J 7 bases, leaving 17 bases between the germline ends. This CDR3 spans 14 amino acids. This CDR3 is CSVESNSRQGGYTF. DNA of the CDR3: TGCAGCGTTGAATCGAACTCCCGGCAGGGTGGCTACACCTTC.

The chain joins TRBV30 to TRBJ2-1, with D possibly TRBD2 on 6 matching bases. V was trimmed by 4 bases and J by 5 bases, leaving 12 bases between them. The CDR3 has 13 amino acids. Germline V CDR1 and CDR2: GTSNPN, SVGIG (reference sequence). The CDR3 protein is CAWTWTTNNEQFF. The CDR3 region has the DNA TGTGCCTGGACCTGGACTACCAACAATGAGCAGTTCTTC.

The chain combines TRBV28 with TRBJ2-1; maybe TRBD2 (5 bases). Germline values: CDR1 MDHEN, CDR2 SYDVKM. V was trimmed by 2 bases and J by 6 bases, leaving 14 bases between them. The CDR3 runs to 15 residues. Here the CDR3 reads CASSLAGSVGNEQFF. The CDR3 DNA follows: TGTGCCAGCAGTTTAGCGGGCTCGGTAGGCAATGAGCAGTTCTTC.

About this clone itself: Additional DNA sequences in this sample encode the identical CDR3. The chain carries TRBV6-1 and TRBJ2-1; D might be TRBD1 (6 bases). The CDR3 spans 13 residues. V was cut by 4 bases and J by 3 bases, with 7 bases left in between. Germline V gene data show CDR1 as MNHNS and CDR2 as SASEGT. The CDR3, as DNA: TGTGCCAGCAGTGGGACAGACTACAATGAGCAGTTCTTC. This translates into CASSGTDYNEQFF.

The CDR3 DNA sequence: TGCGCCAGCAGCACGACTGGAAGCTCCTACAATGAGCAGTTCTTC. As protein: CASSTTGSSYNEQFF. This chain joins TRBV5-1 and TRBJ2-1; D remains ambiguous. CDR1 and CDR2 from the germline V gene are SGHRS and YFSETQ. This CDR3 region has 15 residues. Trimming removed 4 bases at V and 0 bases at J, with 11 bases between. Full variable domain (remainder filled in from reference TRBV5-1 and TRBJ2-1): KAGVTQTPRYLIKTRGQQVTLSCSPISGHRSVSWYQQTPGQGLQFLFEYFSETQRNKGNFPGRFSGRQFSNSRSEMNVSTLELGDSALYLCASSTTGSSYNEQFFGPGTRLTVL.

This clone occurred a few times. The chain couples TRBV6-6 to TRBJ2-1, with TRBD2 as a possible D gene (6 bases). Germline V gene data show CDR1 as MNHNY and CDR2 as SVGAGI (reference sequence). This CDR3 has 16 amino acids. V was shortened by 6 bases and J by 6 bases, with 21 bases between the two germline ends. The CDR3 reads CASSKPQGGGSNEQFF. The CDR3 DNA reads TGTGCCAGCAGCAAACCCCAGGGTGGAGGGTCCAATGAGCAGTTCTTC.

The CDR3 region has the DNA TGTGCCATCAGTGACTGGACTACCTCCTACGAGCAGTACTTC. The encoded protein is CAISDWTTSYEQYF. This rearrangement joins TRBV10-3 to TRBJ2-7; D perhaps matches TRBD2 (6 bases). CDR3 size: 14 residues. Germline loops: CDR1 ENHRY, CDR2 SYGVKD. Trimming stripped 3 bases from V and 0 bases from J, with 9 bases between.

The rearrangement uses TRBV11-3 and TRBJ1-1; possible D gene TRBD1, 6 bases. Trimming removed 3 bases at V and 8 bases at J, with 13 bases between. This CDR3 contains 13 residues. Germline V gene data show CDR1 as SGHNT and CDR2 as YENEEA. This CDR3 reads CASSFFPGTEAFF. CDR3 DNA: TGTGCCAGCAGCTTCTTCCCTGGGACAGAAGCTTTCTTT.

A word on this clone: This specimen includes other DNA sequences encoding the same CDR3. V and J are TRBV27 and TRBJ1-1; 11 positions match TRBD1. After removal of 6 bases from V and 5 bases from J, the junction contained 5 bases not matched to a gene. The germline V gene has CDR1 MNHEY and CDR2 SMNVEV (reference sequence). The CDR3 totals 14 residues. The CDR3 reads CASRDRGRVTEAFF. The CDR3 coding sequence is TGTGCCAGCAGGGACAGGGGGCGGGTAACTGAAGCTTTCTTT.

Worth noting for this clone: With a much larger clone just one base away, this may be a read error. The gene calls are TRBV6-1 and TRBJ2-1, with D hard to call. The germline V gene has CDR1 MNHNS and CDR2 SASEGT. V lost 6 bases, J lost 4 bases, and 4 bases lay in between. The CDR3 is made up of 11 amino acids. CDR3 DNA: TGTGCCAGCAGCAATTACAATGAGCAGTTCTTC. Translating gives CASSNYNEQFF.

The chain joins TRBV4-1 to TRBJ2-7, with D possibly TRBD2 on 6 matching bases. CDR3 length equals 15 residues. Trimming took off 4 bases at V and 4 bases at J, with 17 bases between the two ends. Germline CDR1 is MGHRA and CDR2 is YSYEKL. CDR3 in DNA: TGCGCCAGCAGCCTTGATAGCAGTGCGGGATACGAGCAGTACTTC. This sequence encodes CASSLDSSAGYEQYF.

V and J are TRBV5-4 and TRBJ2-2; TRBD2 might be the D (6 bases). The CDR3 length is 17 residues. CDR1 and CDR2 (germline): SGHNT, YYREEE (reference sequence). Trimming shortened V by 0 bases and J by 2 bases, and 14 bases separated the two germline ends. DNA of the CDR3: TGTGCCAGCAGCTTGGCCGTTCTAGCGCCAAACACCGGGGAGCTGTTTTTT. Translating gives CASSLAVLAPNTGELFF.

With respect to this clone: Other DNA sequences within the sample encode an identical CDR3. The gene calls are TRBV5-1 and TRBJ1-3; TRBD1 matches at 9 bases. CDR1 SGHRS and CDR2 YFSETQ come from the germline V gene. Germline trimming cut 4 bases from V and 3 bases from J; bases unmatched to any gene: 5. This CDR3 contains 15 residues. Written as DNA, the CDR3 is TGCGCCAGCAGCCCGGGGGACAGGGATGGAAACACCATATATTTT. Translation gives CASSPGDRDGNTIYF.

The rearrangement joins TRBV7-9 to TRBJ2-5; TRBD2 matches 9 bases. V was pared by 8 bases and J by 2 bases, with 15 bases of the junction left unmatched. Germline CDR1 reads SEHNR; CDR2 reads FQNEAQ (reference sequence). CDR3 length: 17 residues. The CDR3 sequence is CASVEPLLAGVQETQYF. The CDR3 bases are TGTGCCAGCGTGGAGCCCCTACTAGCGGGCGTTCAAGAGACCCAGTACTTC.

The chain carries TRBV20-1 and TRBJ1-1; D not certain. Trimming removed 6 bases from V and 7 bases from J, with 9 bases in between. Germline V CDR1 and CDR2: DFQATT, SNEGSKA (reference sequence). The CDR3 runs to 10 residues. CDR3 residues: CSALTGEAFF. Here the CDR3 DNA reads TGCAGTGCACTTACCGGTGAAGCTTTCTTT.

This clone was detected ten times or more. The chain couples TRBV29-1 to TRBJ1-2; D gene unclear. V gave up 7 bases and J gave up 9 bases, with 15 bases separating them. CDR3 size: 11 residues. Germline V CDR1 and CDR2: SQVTM, ANQGSEA. The CDR3 sequence: CSAEGGESYTF. CDR3 nucleotides: TGCAGCGCAGAGGGCGGTGAGAGCTACACCTTC.

The chain recombines TRBV6-5 with TRBJ2-7, with 7 nucleotides matching TRBD1. In germline, CDR1 is MNHEY, CDR2 SVGAGI. CDR3 size: 15 residues. Germline trimming cut 3 bases from V and 0 bases from J; bases unmatched to any gene: 5. CDR3 loop: CASSYGTESSYEQYF. CDR3 bases: TGTGCCAGCAGTTATGGGACAGAGAGCTCCTACGAGCAGTACTTC.

This clone appeared a few times. V is TRBV11-2 and J is TRBJ2-1; 8 bases map to TRBD2. This CDR3 is 16 amino acids long. Germline-derived CDR1 and CDR2 are SGHAT and FQNNGV. V was pared by 1 base and J by 7 bases, with 9 bases of the junction left unmatched. CDR3 residues: CASSLAASGTRNEQFF. The DNA of the CDR3 is TGTGCCAGCAGCTTAGCCGCCTCAGGGACTAGGAATGAGCAGTTCTTC.

This clone was seen a few times. This chain uses TRBV7-2 with TRBJ2-7; D is unclear. The CDR3 is 13 amino acids. Germline V lookup: CDR1 SGHTA, CDR2 FQGNSA. The V and J ends lost 1 base and 4 bases respectively, with 8 bases between them. The CDR3 loop reads CASSLEVAYEQYF. CDR3 bases: TGTGCCAGCAGCTTAGAGGTTGCTTACGAGCAGTACTTC.

This chain uses TRBV10-3 with TRBJ1-5, with a possible D match to TRBD1 (5 bases). Germline lookup yields CDR1 ENHRY and CDR2 SYGVKD. The V end lost 10 bases, the J end lost 2 bases, and 9 bases lay between the germline ends. This CDR3 has 12 residues. DNA of the CDR3: TGTGCCACCTCACAGGGCAATCAGCCCCAGCATTTT. Protein sequence: CATSQGNQPQHF.

This clone was seen ten or more times. The V gene is TRBV5-1, the J gene TRBJ2-5, with 11 bases identical to TRBD2. Germline trimming cut 4 bases from V and 3 bases from J; bases unmatched to any gene: 8. Looked up from germline, CDR1 is SGHRS and CDR2 is YFSETQ. CDR3 length: 16 residues. The CDR3 DNA sequence: TGCGCCAGCAGCCCGGGGGCGGGACTAGCGGAAGAGACCCAGTACTTC. Residues: CASSPGAGLAEETQYF. The full variable domain, its missing parts supplied by reference TRBV5-1 and TRBJ2-5, is KAGVTQTPRYLIKTRGQQVTLSCSPISGHRSVSWYQQTPGQGLQFLFEYFSETQRNKGNFPGRFSGRQFSNSRSEMNVSTLELGDSALYLCASSPGAGLAEETQYFGPGTRLLVL.

This clone appeared a single time. The chain links TRBV5-4 to TRBJ2-1; TRBD2 matches 9 bases. CDR3 length equals 16 residues. The germline gives CDR1 SGHNT, CDR2 YYREEE (reference sequence). V lost 0 bases to trimming and J lost 7 bases; unmatched junction nucleotides: 8. CDR3 DNA sequence: TGTGCCAGCAGCTTGGAGGCGGGAGGGCCGGGAAATGAGCAGTTCTTC. Translation gives CASSLEAGGPGNEQFF.